The 25 T cell receptor beta chains given below trace back to one sample, sequenced in a study of shared clonotypes between healthy human individuals (TCRdb year 2020). Receptors were amplified or captured by the immunoSEQ multiplex PCR assay. Here the immuneACCESS table is served through TCRdb, limited to in-frame sequences with V and J called. Missing clones are a known gap in these copies; in checked studies unresolved V genes cover under half, and the rest lacks a known reason. Present in this sample are about 490,000 clones, 76% of which were seen just once. The ten largest clones represent roughly 13% of the sample. The specimen was PBMCs. The source is a woman aged 40-49 years in good health. Some clones in this sample may be carry-over from other donors' samples.

This chain joins TRBV5-1 and TRBJ1-1, with D tentatively TRBD1 (5 bases). CDR3 length: 16 residues. Trimming pared 4 bases from V and 0 bases from J, leaving 16 bases between. Germline CDR1 SGHRS, CDR2 YFSETQ. The CDR3 reads CASSPQAGRVNTEAFF. The CDR3 DNA reads TGCGCCAGCAGCCCCCAAGCGGGGCGAGTGAACACTGAAGCTTTCTTT.

Here the CDR3 DNA reads TGTGCCAGCAGAGTAGGTCATCCCTACGAGCAGTACTTC. Amino acids: CASRVGHPYEQYF. V usage is TRBV28 and J usage is TRBJ2-7, with D unclear. The V and J ends lost 6 bases and 2 bases respectively, with 11 bases between them. Germline CDR1 reads MDHEN; CDR2 reads SYDVKM. CDR3 length equals 13 residues. The complete variable domain, with remaining parts taken from reference TRBV28 and TRBJ2-7, reads DVKVTQSSRYLVKRTGEKVFLECVQDMDHENMFWYRQDPGLGLRLIYFSYDVKMKEKGDIPEGYSVSREKKERFSLILESASTNQTSMYLCASRVGHPYEQYFGPGTRLTVT.

The chain joins TRBV7-2 to TRBJ2-7; 13 nucleotides line up with TRBD2. V shed 3 bases and J 6 bases; nucleotides not matched to a gene: 8. This CDR3 contains 16 residues. Germline CDR1 is SGHTA and CDR2 is FQGNSA. Written as DNA, the CDR3 is TGTGCCAGCAGCTTCGGGCCCGGGACTAGCGGGACCGAGCAGTACTTC. Protein: CASSFGPGTSGTEQYF.

The J gene is TRBJ2-3, the V gene TRBV30; TRBD1 might be the D (5 bases). The CDR3 sequence is 15 residues long. The germline V gene has CDR1 GTSNPN and CDR2 SVGIG (reference sequence). Trimming removed 4 bases from V and 2 bases from J, with 16 bases in between. CDR3: CAWTRTRVITDTQYF. CDR3 sequence (DNA): TGTGCCTGGACCCGGACACGCGTTATCACAGATACGCAGTATTTT.

The chain employs TRBV5-6 and TRBJ2-4, with 8 bases lining up with TRBD2. The germline CDR1 and CDR2 sequences are SGHDT and YYEEEE. The V segment lost 2 bases and the J segment 9 bases; nucleotides outside the gene matches: 7. The CDR3 sequence is 14 residues long. The CDR3 here is CASSFRAGGGIQYF. DNA for the CDR3: TGTGCCAGCAGCTTCCGGGCGGGAGGCGGCATTCAGTACTTC.

Notes on this clone: The same CDR3 can be traced to other DNA sequences in this sample. This CDR3 is CAWSVRANTEAFF. In DNA form, the CDR3 reads TGTGCCTGGAGTGTACGGGCGAACACTGAAGCTTTCTTT. J is TRBJ1-1 and V is TRBV30, with unresolved D. This CDR3 spans 13 amino acids. Deletions cut 0 bases from V and 1 base from J, with 6 bases between. Germline CDR1 GTSNPN, CDR2 SVGIG (reference sequence).

The chain uses TRBV19 and TRBJ1-1, with 8 bases lining up with TRBD1. The CDR3 has 14 amino acids. Germline CDR1 reads LNHDA; CDR2 reads SQIVND (reference sequence). Unmatched junction bases numbered 8, after V lost 6 bases and J lost 5 bases. DNA for the CDR3: TGTGCCAGTAGGCAGACAGGGGAGTGGACTGAAGCTTTCTTT. This codes for CASRQTGEWTEAFF.

There are many counts of this clone. Other nucleotide sequences in the sample specify the same CDR3. The chain couples TRBV2 to TRBJ2-2; 12 bases agree with TRBD1. J lost 4 bases, V lost 8 bases, and 8 bases had no gene match. The CDR3 is 16 residues long. From germline, CDR1 is SNHLY and CDR2 FYNNEI. The CDR3 DNA reads as TGTGCCAGCTCCGGGACAGGGGGCGGGCTCACCGGGGAGCTGTTTTTT. Protein: CASSGTGGGLTGELFF.

V usage is TRBV19 and J usage is TRBJ2-7; 10 nucleotides align to TRBD1. The CDR3 loop spans 14 amino acids. Looked up from germline, CDR1 is LNHDA and CDR2 is SQIVND (reference sequence). J was trimmed by 2 bases and V by 4 bases; bases with no gene match: 2. In DNA, the CDR3 is TGTGCCAGTAGTACGACAGGGGGCCCCTACGAGCAGTACTTC. Amino acids: CASSTTGGPYEQYF.

The chain carries TRBV29-1 and TRBJ2-5; TRBD2 matches at 10 bases. Per germline, CDR1 SQVTM and CDR2 ANQGSEA. The ends lost 6 bases at V and 5 bases at J; junction bases unmatched: 6. The CDR3 consists of 13 residues. CDR3 sequence: CSVGTSERETQYF. The CDR3 DNA sequence: TGCAGCGTAGGGACTAGCGAGAGGGAGACCCAGTACTTC.

The rearrangement uses TRBV30 and TRBJ2-4, with 12 bases that match TRBD2. Per the germline V gene, CDR1 is GTSNPN and CDR2 is SVGIG (reference sequence). CDR3 size: 14 residues. J lost 8 bases, V lost 2 bases, and 4 bases had no gene match. CDR3 nucleotides: TGTGCCTGGAGTCCGGGACTAGCGGGCGACATTCAGTACTTC. Translation: CAWSPGLAGDIQYF.

V is TRBV4-1 and J is TRBJ1-4, with D tentatively TRBD1 (6 bases). Germline V CDR1 and CDR2: MGHRA, YSYEKL. The CDR3 extends over 15 amino acids. Trimming shortened V by 0 bases and J by 4 bases, and 9 bases separated the two germline ends. The CDR3 bases are TGCGCCAGCAGCCAAGAGGGGGGGCTTAATGAAAAACTGTTTTTT. As protein: CASSQEGGLNEKLFF.

A word on this clone: A clone one base away is much larger, so this may be a read error. V usage is TRBV6-6 and J usage is TRBJ1-1; no firm D call. The V end was cut by 4 bases, the J end by 1 base, with 4 bases between. Germline CDR1 MNHNY, CDR2 SVGAGI (reference sequence). The CDR3 totals 12 residues. The chain's CDR3 is CASSSGNTEAFF. For the CDR3, the DNA is TGTGCCAGCAGTTCAGGGAACACTGAAGCTTTCTTT.

The chain combines TRBV5-1 with TRBJ2-1, with TRBD1 identical over 9 bases. In germline, CDR1 is SGHRS, CDR2 YFSETQ. With V trimmed by 4 bases and J by 6 bases, 11 bases remained unmatched. The CDR3 consists of 16 residues. CDR3 DNA sequence: TGCGCCAGCAGCCAGGAACCGGGACAGGGAATCAATGAGCAGTTCTTC. Amino acids: CASSQEPGQGINEQFF.

The chain links TRBV9 to TRBJ2-2; D may be TRBD2 (5 bases). CDR3 length: 18 residues. CDR1 and CDR2 from the germline V gene are SGDLS and YYNGEE. Trimming left V 0 bases short and J 2 bases short, with 17 bases between. CDR3 sequence: CASSVAGFGEFNTGELFF. CDR3 nucleotides: TGTGCCAGCAGCGTAGCCGGATTTGGGGAGTTTAACACCGGGGAGCTGTTTTTT.

This clone was seen a single time. The V and J genes are TRBV18 and TRBJ2-1, with a weak D call TRBD2 (6 bases). The V gene's germline CDR1 is KGHSH and CDR2 LQKENI. The length of the CDR3 is 16 residues. Trimming took off 1 base at V and 0 bases at J, with 10 bases between the two ends. The CDR3 DNA reads as TGTGCCAGCTCACCACGGTCGGGAGACTCCTACAATGAGCAGTTCTTC. Protein sequence: CASSPRSGDSYNEQFF.

This chain links TRBV4-1 with TRBJ1-1; D not certain. CDR3 length: 11 residues. V was clipped by 7 bases and J by 1 base, with 4 bases between them. The germline V gene has CDR1 MGHRA and CDR2 YSYEKL. The CDR3 loop is CASKGNTEAFF. The CDR3, as DNA: TGCGCCAGCAAGGGGAACACTGAAGCTTTCTTT.

This clone was detected a few times. The chain employs TRBV28 and TRBJ2-3; possible D gene TRBD2, 5 bases. The CDR3 is made up of 17 amino acids. In germline, CDR1 is MDHEN, CDR2 SYDVKM. The V end was cut by 2 bases, the J end by 2 bases, with 17 bases between. CDR3: CASSLVSSGWATDTQYF. For the CDR3, the DNA is TGTGCCAGCAGTTTAGTTTCTTCGGGATGGGCCACAGATACGCAGTATTTT.

This sequence joins TRBV2 and TRBJ2-1; 10 nucleotides align to TRBD2. This CDR3 is built from 19 residues. Germline V gene data show CDR1 as SNHLY and CDR2 as FYNNEI. V lost 1 base and J lost 4; bases outside the gene matches: 13. CDR3 in DNA: TGTGCCAGCAGTGAAGGGTCTAGCGGGAGACCCGGGCCTTACAATGAGCAGTTCTTC. Residues: CASSEGSSGRPGPYNEQFF. The complete variable domain, with remaining parts taken from reference TRBV2 and TRBJ2-1, reads EPEVTQTPSHQVTQMGQEVILRCVPISNHLYFYWYRQILGQKVEFLVSFYNNEISEKSEIFDDQFSVERPDGSNFTLKIRSTKLEDSAMYFCASSEGSSGRPGPYNEQFFGPGTRLTVL.

In nucleotides, the CDR3 is TGCGCCAGCAGCTTGGGTACTAGATTGAACACCGGGGAGCTGTTTTTT. Translation gives CASSLGTRLNTGELFF. V gene TRBV5-1 combines with J gene TRBJ2-2, with TRBD2 as a possible D gene (5 bases). Germline V gives CDR1 SGHRS, CDR2 YFSETQ. V was cut by 0 bases and J by 1 base, with 10 bases left in between. CDR3 size: 16 residues.

Worth noting for this clone: Germline is not matched at one junction end, which may reflect a read error. The genes are TRBV7-7 and TRBJ2-1, with D possibly being TRBD2 (5 bases). Germline CDR1 and CDR2: SSHAT and FNYEAQ (reference sequence). The CDR3 spans 13 residues. CDR3: CASSLERGNEQFF. The CDR3, as DNA: TGTGCTAGCAGCTTAGAACGGGGAAATGAGCAGTTCTTC. Based on the CDR3 plus reference TRBV7-7 and TRBJ2-1, the full variable domain is GAGVSQSPRYKVTKRGQDVTLRCDPISSHATLYWYQQALGQGPEFLTYFNYEAQPDKSGLPSDRFSAERPEGSISTLTIQRTEQRDSAMYRCASSLERGNEQFFGPGTRLTVL.

The CDR3 region is CASSDQGENSPLHF. The CDR3 DNA reads TGTGCCAGCAGTGACCAGGGCGAGAATTCACCCCTCCACTTT. The chain uses TRBV6-4 and TRBJ1-6; a weak D match, TRBD1 (5 bases). Per germline, CDR1 MRHNA and CDR2 SNTAGT. The CDR3 has 14 residues. V dropped 2 bases and J dropped 7 bases, with 9 bases sitting between them.

The chain combines TRBV11-2 with TRBJ2-7, with TRBD1 matching over 7 bases. The CDR3 has 15 residues. J gave up 3 bases and V 4 bases, and 9 bases lay outside the gene matches. CDR1 and CDR2 from the germline V gene are SGHAT and FQNNGV. The CDR3 sequence is CASSSSGTAVYEQYF. The CDR3, as DNA: TGTGCCAGCAGCTCTAGTGGGACAGCCGTCTACGAGCAGTACTTC. Filled out from reference TRBV11-2 and TRBJ2-7, the complete variable domain reads EAGVAQSPRYKIIEKRQSVAFWCNPISGHATLYWYQQILGQGPKLLIQFQNNGVVDDSQLPKDRFSAERLKGVDSTLKIQPAKLEDSAVYLCASSSSGTAVYEQYFGPGTRLTVT.

Note on this clone: Other DNA sequences in this specimen translate into the identical CDR3. The chain has TRBV6-6 and TRBJ2-3, with 11 bases fitting TRBD2. V shed 5 bases and J 3 bases; nucleotides not matched to a gene: 1. The CDR3 extends over 14 amino acids. Per germline, CDR1 MNHNY and CDR2 SVGAGI (reference sequence). CDR3 protein: CASSTSGSTDTQYF. The CDR3 bases are TGTGCCAGCAGTACTAGCGGGAGTACAGATACGCAGTATTTT.

The rearrangement uses TRBV6-1 and TRBJ2-7; 8 nucleotides align to TRBD1. The CDR3 is 14 residues long. Unmatched junction bases numbered 5, after V lost 2 bases and J lost 5 bases. The germline V gene encodes CDR1 MNHNS and CDR2 SASEGT. The CDR3 protein is CASSERTGSHEQYF. DNA for the CDR3: TGTGCCAGCAGTGAACGGACAGGGTCCCACGAGCAGTACTTC.